This TCR beta chain is from a study of T cell responses to AZD1222 COVID-19 vaccine. Study-wide findings and caveats: All repertoire sampling was performed exclusively after the peak T cell response. Vaccine-associated CD4 TCRs spanned spike, dominant at 160-218 and 743-854.

TCRdb's table, derived via immunoSEQ multiplex PCR, lists solely in-frame clones and lacks some. The sample contains 160,000 or so clones, approximately 90% of which appear only once. Points on this clone: What it binds is not known.

Trimming took 1 base from V and 2 from J, leaving 9 bases between them. Germline values: CDR1 LNHDA, CDR2 SQIVND (reference sequence). The CDR3 consists of 15 residues. The sequence derives from an adult who received the MenACWY meningococcal vaccine as a control. This specimen was peripheral blood, taken 28 days after the second dose of the MenACWY control vaccine. The chain joins TRBV19 to TRBJ1-5, with D uncertain. This chain's CDR3 is CASSIVSLGNQPQHF. CDR3 sequence (DNA): TGTGCCAGTAGTATAGTCTCGTTGGGCAATCAGCCCCAGCATTTT.